Included here is one TCR beta chain sequence, with context. Its antigen is undetermined. CDR1 is LGHNA and CDR2 is YNFKEQ in the germline V gene. The CDR3 length is 12 residues. With 0 bases removed from V and 8 bases from J, the gap between germline ends came to 5 bases. This entry belongs to a study of PD-1 blockade in classical Hodgkin lymphoma. Whole-study findings and limits: Complete responders showed a baseline diversity that resembled the diversity of newly diagnosed patients.

Time point noted: cycle 4 day 1 (C4D1), after 5 to 7 weeks of nivolumab. After autologous stem cell transplantation all patients relapsed, and prior brentuximab vedotin exposure differed between cohorts. Data came from immunoSEQ multiplex PCR; TCRdb stores just in-frame clones and leaves some out. The sample carries more than 95,000 clones, approximately 90% recorded once. The J gene is TRBJ2-1, the V gene TRBV4-2; D is undetermined. Source: peripheral blood mononuclear cells (PBMCs), taken before the fourth cycle of nivolumab. The receptor comes from a human donor with classical Hodgkin lymphoma. For the CDR3, the DNA is TGTGCCAGCAGCCAAGATACGGATGAGCAGTTCTTC. Translated: CASSQDTDEQFF.